The TCR beta chain under discussion was sequenced for a study of T cell changes during pregnancy in multiple sclerosis. This CDR3 has 15 residues. Germline V gene lookup returns CDR1 MNHNS and CDR2 SASEGT. Trimming shortened V by 6 bases and J by 0 bases, and 14 bases separated the two germline ends. Here immunoSEQ multiplex PCR was the method, and the copy in TCRdb shows in-frame clones only, minus some. The sample gives around 12,000 clones, around nine tenths of which show up once; 7.5% to 9.5% is in the top ten. The clonotype was recovered from a female donor with multiple sclerosis, enrolled in a pregnancy study. This specimen was CD8+ T cells from peripheral blood mononuclear cells, taken in the first trimester of pregnancy. V is TRBV6-1 and J is TRBJ1-2; D may be TRBD1 (6 bases). The CDR3 here is CASRRAGASNYGYTF. CDR3 nucleotides: TGTGCCAGCAGAAGGGCAGGGGCGTCTAACTATGGCTACACCTTC.